This entry lists 17 T cell receptor beta chains sequenced from one sample in a study of T cell repertoires in cytomegalovirus infection. Each CDR3 protein is one row after TCRdb ran MiXCR on the reads. The sample has nearly 550,000 distinct CDR3 sequences, more than 15% seen once. Sequencing used CD8+ T cells from PBMCs. All receptors derive from a human donor in good health (CMV status not recorded). Some clones in this sample may be carry-over from other donors' samples.

This clonotype has ten or more counts. The V call is TRBV7-3, the J call TRBJ2-1, with 8 bases fitting TRBD2. Germline V CDR1 and CDR2: SGHTA, FQGTGA. The CDR3 covers 16 residues. V was pared by 0 bases and J by 9 bases, with 10 bases of the junction left unmatched. The chain's CDR3 is CASSLTRGGRSSEQFF. The CDR3 DNA follows: TGTGCCAGCAGCTTAACCCGGGGGGGCCGGTCGAGTGAGCAGTTCTTC.

The chain employs TRBV2 and TRBJ1-1, with unresolved D. Trimming shortened V by 4 bases and J by 11 bases, and 8 bases separated the two germline ends. The length of the CDR3 is 10 residues. The V gene's germline CDR1 is SNHLY and CDR2 FYNNEI. The CDR3 spells CASSGGRAFF. CDR3 DNA sequence: TGTGCCAGCAGTGGGGGTAGGGCTTTCTTT.

CDR3 DNA: TGTGCCAGCTCCGGGACAGGGGTTCCCGGGGAGCAGTTCTTC. Translating gives CASSGTGVPGEQFF. This chain connects TRBV5-6 to TRBJ2-1; 10 nucleotides agree with TRBD1. Per germline, CDR1 SGHDT and CDR2 YYEEEE. After removal of 7 bases from V and 10 bases from J, the junction contained 11 bases not matched to a gene. The CDR3 contains 14 residues.

This clonotype appeared many times. The chain couples TRBV11-2 to TRBJ2-5, with D unclear. Germline CDR1 is SGHAT and CDR2 is FQNNGV. The CDR3 extends over 13 amino acids. The V gene lost 3 bases and the J gene lost 5 bases, with 10 bases spanning the gap. Here the CDR3 reads CASSFAGMETQYF. CDR3 nucleotides: TGTGCCAGCAGCTTTGCCGGAATGGAGACCCAGTACTTC.

This clonotype was seen a few times. V is TRBV9 and J is TRBJ2-5; 10 bases line up with TRBD2. The germline V gene encodes CDR1 SGDLS and CDR2 YYNGEE. J was trimmed by 4 bases and V by 0 bases; bases with no gene match: 3. CDR3 size: 15 residues. The CDR3 DNA reads as TGTGCCAGCAGCGTAGGGTCTAGCGGGAGAGAGACCCAGTACTTC. It translates to CASSVGSSGRETQYF.

The table lists this clonotype with many counts. The genes are TRBV6-1 and TRBJ2-1; D may be TRBD1 (5 bases). CDR1 and CDR2 (germline): MNHNS, SASEGT. The V end lost 5 bases, the J end lost 4 bases, and 12 bases lay between the germline ends. This CDR3 is built from 14 residues. The CDR3 region has the DNA TGTGCCAGCAGTCTACGGACACCATACAATGAGCAGTTCTTC. This translates into CASSLRTPYNEQFF.

This clonotype was counted many times. The rearrangement joins TRBV19 to TRBJ2-3, with D perhaps matching TRBD1 (6 bases). The germline V and J ends were trimmed by 5 bases and 2 bases, with 11 bases remaining between them. Germline-derived CDR1 and CDR2 are LNHDA and SQIVND (reference sequence). The CDR3 contains 14 residues. CDR3 DNA sequence: TGTGCCAGTAGTCTCAGGGGCGCCACAGATACGCAGTATTTT. Its translation is CASSLRGATDTQYF.

The rearrangement uses TRBV19 and TRBJ2-2; 14 bases are a match to TRBD2. The ends lost 10 bases at V and 4 bases at J; junction bases unmatched: 8. CDR1 LNHDA and CDR2 SQIVND come from the germline V gene (reference sequence). The CDR3 has 16 amino acids. The chain's CDR3 is CATWTSGRRGTGELFF. CDR3 nucleotides: TGTGCCACCTGGACTAGCGGGAGGCGGGGCACCGGGGAGCTGTTTTTT.

To note about this clonotype: The junction does not match germline at one end; this may be a read error. The chain has TRBV12-3 or TRBV12-4 and TRBJ1-2; D gene unclear. The CDR3 has 11 residues. The CDR3 DNA follows: TGTGCTAGCAGTTTGAACGATGGCTACACCTTC. Translated, it gives CASSLNDGYTF.

This clonotype was detected ten times or more. The chain recombines TRBV7-6 with TRBJ1-2; D is uncertain. Germline CDR1 reads SGHVS; CDR2 reads FNYEAQ. The CDR3 sequence is 15 residues long. V lost 5 bases, J lost 6 bases, and 19 bases lay in between. The CDR3 loop reads CASSPPSSKENGYTF. The CDR3 nucleotides read TGTGCCAGCAGCCCACCCTCTTCGAAGGAAAATGGCTACACCTTC.

This clonotype was detected many times. The chain uses TRBV27 and TRBJ2-7, with D perhaps TRBD1 (6 bases). V was shortened by 6 bases and J by 2 bases, with 14 bases between the two germline ends. The CDR3 runs 14 residues. Looked up from germline, CDR1 is MNHEY and CDR2 is SMNVEV (reference sequence). CDR3 protein: CASRPGAAAYEQYF. The CDR3 bases are TGTGCCAGCAGGCCAGGGGCTGCGGCCTACGAGCAGTACTTC.

The chain uses TRBV19 and TRBJ2-7, with D perhaps matching TRBD1 or TRBD2 (5 bases each). The CDR3 has 14 amino acids. Germline V gene lookup returns CDR1 LNHDA and CDR2 SQIVND (reference sequence). V was shortened by 3 bases and J by 2 bases, with 11 bases between the two germline ends. In DNA, the CDR3 is TGTGCCAGTAGTATGGGACGGTTAACCTACGAGCAGTACTTC. It codes for CASSMGRLTYEQYF.

This clonotype was picked up many times. The J gene is TRBJ2-7, the V gene TRBV11-2, with TRBD2 as a possible D gene (6 bases). The germline V gene has CDR1 SGHAT and CDR2 FQNNGV. There are 13 residues in the CDR3. V shed 5 bases and J shed 13 bases, with 21 bases lying between them. The CDR3 DNA is TGTGCCAGCAGCCCCGGGGAGGAGAAACTGGGCTACTTC. Translation gives CASSPGEEKLGYF.

This clonotype has only a few counts. V gene TRBV19 combines with J gene TRBJ1-2; TRBD1 is a possible D gene (5 bases). V lost 0 bases and J 5 bases, leaving 13 bases between the germline ends. The CDR3 is made up of 15 amino acids. Per germline, CDR1 LNHDA and CDR2 SQIVND (reference sequence). For the CDR3, the DNA is TGTGCCAGTAGTATAGATCCAGGGTCTCCGTATGGCTACACCTTC. This translates into CASSIDPGSPYGYTF.

This clonotype was seen more than once but under ten times. The chain combines TRBV19 with TRBJ1-5, with 9 bases lining up with TRBD1. The length of the CDR3 is 14 residues. Germline V gives CDR1 LNHDA, CDR2 SQIVND (reference sequence). Trimming at V came to 5 bases and at J to 6 bases, leaving 5 bases not matched to a gene. The CDR3 is CASSRQGESQPQHF. The CDR3, as DNA: TGTGCCAGTAGTCGACAGGGGGAGAGTCAGCCCCAGCATTTT. The complete variable domain, with remaining parts taken from reference TRBV19 and TRBJ1-5, reads DGGITQSPKYLFRKEGQNVTLSCEQNLNHDAMYWYRQDPGQGLRLIYYSQIVNDFQKGDIAEGYSVSREKKESFPLTVTSAQKNPTAFYLCASSRQGESQPQHFGDGTRLSIL.

This clonotype was seen repeatedly, ten times or more. This chain uses TRBV7-9 with TRBJ2-2; D might be TRBD1 or TRBD2, each matching 5 bases. The germline gives CDR1 SEHNR, CDR2 FQNEAQ (reference sequence). The length of the CDR3 is 15 residues. V lost 5 bases, J lost 1 base, and 11 bases lay in between. DNA of the CDR3: TGTGCCAGCAGCCCAAGGGACGGGAACACCGGGGAGCTGTTTTTT. Translation gives CASSPRDGNTGELFF.

This clonotype has just a few counts. The CDR3: CASSGWTGNTEAFF. In DNA, the CDR3 is TGTGCCAGCAGCGGATGGACAGGGAACACTGAAGCTTTCTTT. The chain uses TRBV7-9 and TRBJ1-1; 7 nucleotides line up with TRBD1. Germline-derived CDR1 and CDR2 are SEHNR and FQNEAQ (reference sequence). V dropped 5 bases and J dropped 1; count of bases not matched to a gene: 4. The CDR3 has 14 residues.